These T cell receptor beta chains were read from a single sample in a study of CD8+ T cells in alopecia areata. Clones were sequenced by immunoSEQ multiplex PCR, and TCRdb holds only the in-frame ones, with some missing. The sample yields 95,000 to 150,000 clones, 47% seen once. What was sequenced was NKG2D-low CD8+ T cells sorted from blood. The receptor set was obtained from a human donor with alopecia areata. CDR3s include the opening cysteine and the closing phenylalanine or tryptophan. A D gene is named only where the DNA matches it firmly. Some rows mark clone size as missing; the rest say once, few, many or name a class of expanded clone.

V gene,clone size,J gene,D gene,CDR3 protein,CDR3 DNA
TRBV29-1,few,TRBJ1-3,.,CSVVSGNTIYF,TGCAGCGTTGTTTCTGGAAACACCATATATTTT
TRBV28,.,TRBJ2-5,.,CASSTFQRAGGLEDEETQYF,TGTGCCAGCAGCACTTTTCAGCGAGCAGGGGGGCTGGAGGACGAAGAGACCCAGTACTTC
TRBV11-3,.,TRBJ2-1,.,CASSLDRRYNEQFF,TGTGCCAGCAGCTTAGATCGTCGCTACAACGAGCAGTTCTTC
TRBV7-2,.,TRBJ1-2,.,CASSPETESYGYTF,TGTGCCAGCAGCCCCGAGACAGAGTCATATGGCTACACCTTC
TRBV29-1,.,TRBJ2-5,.,CSVAGLRETQYF,TGCAGCGTTGCAGGGCTCAGAGAGACCCAGTACTTC
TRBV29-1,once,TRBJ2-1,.,CSGTAHENEQFF,TGCAGCGGGACAGCCCACGAAAATGAGCAATTCTTC
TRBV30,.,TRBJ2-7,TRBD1,CAWSLFGTVYEQYF,TGTGCCTGGTCGCTTTTCGGGACAGTTTACGAGCAGTACTTC
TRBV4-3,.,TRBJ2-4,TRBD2,CASSQLAGVMNIQYF,TGCGCCAGCAGCCAGCTAGCGGGAGTGATGAACATTCAGTACTTC
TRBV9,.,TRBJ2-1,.,CASGDSEQFF,TGTGCCAGCGGAGATAGTGAGCAGTTCTTC
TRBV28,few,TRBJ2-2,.,CASSSLEKSGELFF,TGTGCCAGCAGTTCACTGGAAAAGTCCGGGGAGCTGTTTTTT
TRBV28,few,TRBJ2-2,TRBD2,CASRREAGELFF,TGTGCCAGCAGGCGGGAGGCCGGGGAGCTGTTTTTT
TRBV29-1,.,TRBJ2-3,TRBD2,CSVNGIWLAGETVADTQYF,TGCAGCGTCAACGGAATTTGGCTAGCGGGAGAAACGGTCGCAGATACGCAGTATTTT
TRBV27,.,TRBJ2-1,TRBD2,CASSLVGGAYNEQFF,TGTGCCAGCAGTTTAGTGGGGGGGGCCTACAATGAGCAGTTCTTC
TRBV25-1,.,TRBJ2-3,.,CASSGLGDTQYF,TGTGCCAGCAGTGGGTTAGGAGATACGCAGTATTTT
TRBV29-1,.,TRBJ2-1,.,CSVVGAESYNEQFF,TGCAGCGTTGTCGGAGCGGAGAGTTACAATGAGCAGTTCTTC
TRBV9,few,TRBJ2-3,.,CASSVEARAGTDTQYF,TGTGCCAGCAGCGTAGAGGCGCGAGCGGGCACAGATACGCAGTATTTT
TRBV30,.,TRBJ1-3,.,CAWLPGEAGNTIYF,TGTGCCTGGTTACCCGGCGAGGCGGGGAACACCATATATTTT
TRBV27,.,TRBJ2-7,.,CASRRTAGSYEQYF,TGTGCCAGCAGACGGACAGCCGGGTCCTACGAGCAGTACTTC
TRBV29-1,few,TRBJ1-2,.,CSVDWPNYGYTF,TGCAGCGTTGACTGGCCTAACTATGGCTACACCTTC
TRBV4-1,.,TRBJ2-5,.,CASSQAGVETQYF,TGCGCCAGCAGCCAAGCGGGGGTAGAGACCCAGTACTTC
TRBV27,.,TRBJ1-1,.,CASGGRVNTEAFF,TGCGCCAGTGGGGGCAGGGTCAACACTGAAGCTTTCTTT
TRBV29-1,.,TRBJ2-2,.,CSVEPNTGELFF,TGCAGCGTTGAGCCAAACACCGGGGAGCTGTTTTTT
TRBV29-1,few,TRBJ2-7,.,CSVEGEEGRGYEQYF,TGCAGCGTTGAAGGTGAAGAGGGTAGGGGCTACGAGCAGTACTTC
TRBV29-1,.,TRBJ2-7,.,CSVEDPREQYF,TGCAGCGTTGAAGATCCCCGGGAGCAGTACTTC
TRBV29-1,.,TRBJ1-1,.,CSVGGFVLANTEAFF,TGCAGCGTTGGGGGCTTTGTTCTCGCGAACACTGAAGCTTTCTTT
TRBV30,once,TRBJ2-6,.,CAWSMGLGANVLTF,TGTGCCTGGAGTATGGGATTGGGGGCCAACGTCCTGACTTTC
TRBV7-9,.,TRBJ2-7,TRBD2,CASSPTSAEQYF,TGTGCCAGCAGTCCTACTAGCGCCGAGCAGTACTTC
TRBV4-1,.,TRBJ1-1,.,CASSQDSEKPREAFF,TGCGCCAGCAGCCAAGACAGCGAGAAGCCCCGTGAAGCTTTCTTT
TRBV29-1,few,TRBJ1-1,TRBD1,CSVETGGVERGAFF,TGCAGCGTTGAGACAGGGGGCGTCGAGAGAGGTGCTTTCTTT
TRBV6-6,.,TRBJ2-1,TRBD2,CASSSSGNEQFF,TGTGCCAGCAGTAGTAGCGGGAATGAGCAGTTCTTC
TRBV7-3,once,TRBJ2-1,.,CASSDTDNEQFF,TGTGCCAGCAGCGACACCGACAATGAGCAGTTCTTC
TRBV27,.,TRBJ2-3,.,CASSPNRDTQYF,TGTGCCAGCAGCCCGAACAGGGATACGCAGTATTTT
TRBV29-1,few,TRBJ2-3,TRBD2,CSYIGGEGVDTQYF,TGCAGCTACATAGGCGGGGAGGGAGTAGATACGCAGTATTTT
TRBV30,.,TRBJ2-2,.,CAWSVGGELFF,TGTGCCTGGAGTGTAGGCGGGGAGCTGTTTTTT
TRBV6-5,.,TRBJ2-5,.,CASSYSRGATETQYF,TGTGCCAGCAGTTACTCTCGGGGGGCAACGGAGACCCAGTACTTC
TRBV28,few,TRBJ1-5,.,CASSSVGSNQPQHF,TGTGCCAGCAGTTCGGTGGGTAGCAATCAGCCCCAGCATTTT
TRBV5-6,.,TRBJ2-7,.,CASSLTSYEQYF,TGTGCCAGCAGCTTAACGTCCTACGAGCAGTACTTC
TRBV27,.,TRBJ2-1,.,CASSTRSNEQFF,TGTGCCAGCAGTACGAGGTCCAATGAGCAGTTCTTC
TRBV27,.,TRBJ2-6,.,CAGFSSGANVLTF,TGTGCCGGATTTAGCTCTGGGGCCAACGTCCTGACTTTC
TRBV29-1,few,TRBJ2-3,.,CSVDWGGTDTQYF,TGCAGCGTTGATTGGGGAGGCACAGATACGCAGTATTTT
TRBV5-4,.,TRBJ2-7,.,CASSLASEQYF,TGTGCCAGCAGCTTGGCTTCCGAGCAGTACTTC
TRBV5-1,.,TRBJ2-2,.,CASSSDPGELFF,TGCGCCAGCAGCTCTGACCCCGGGGAGCTGTTTTTT
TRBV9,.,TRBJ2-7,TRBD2,CASSGIAGEDEQYF,TGTGCCAGCAGCGGTATAGCGGGAGAGGACGAGCAGTACTTC
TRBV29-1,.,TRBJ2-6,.,CSVEGVEGANVLTF,TGCAGCGTTGAGGGTGTGGAAGGGGCCAACGTCCTGACTTTC
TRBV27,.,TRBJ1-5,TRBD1,CASSSGQGGGQPQHF,TGTGCCAGCAGTTCGGGACAGGGCGGCGGGCAGCCCCAGCATTTT
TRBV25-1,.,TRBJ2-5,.,CASGGGLETQYF,TGTGCCAGCGGAGGGGGATTGGAGACCCAGTACTTC
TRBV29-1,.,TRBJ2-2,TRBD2,CSVDQRDDTGELFF,TGCAGCGTTGATCAGCGGGATGACACCGGGGAGCTGTTTTTT
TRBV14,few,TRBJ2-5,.,CASSQGSATQETQYF,TGTGCCAGCAGCCAAGGTTCTGCGACTCAAGAGACCCAGTACTTC
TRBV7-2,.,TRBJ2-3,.,CASSGGADTQYF,TGTGCCAGCAGCGGTGGTGCAGATACGCAGTATTTT
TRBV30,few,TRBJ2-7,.,CAWSVLVGQTGYEQYF,TGTGCCTGGAGTGTACTGGTCGGGCAGACCGGCTACGAGCAGTACTTC
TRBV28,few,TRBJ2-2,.,CASHPPLLPGELFF,TGTGCCAGCCATCCTCCCTTGTTGCCCGGGGAGCTGTTTTTT
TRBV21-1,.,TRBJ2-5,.,CASTEETQYF,TGTGCCAGCACCGAAGAGACCCAGTACTTC
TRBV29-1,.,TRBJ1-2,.,CSGGWGDYGYTF,TGCAGCGGGGGATGGGGCGACTATGGCTACACCTTC
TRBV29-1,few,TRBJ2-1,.,CSVEGLALNEQFF,TGCAGCGTTGAAGGGCTAGCGTTGAATGAGCAGTTCTTC